A single sample is the source of the 18 T cell receptor beta chains below, sequenced in a study of siplizumab effects on memory and regulatory T cells. Produced via immunoSEQ multiplex PCR; TCRdb's table is partial and in-frame only. The sample lists tens of thousands of clones; 93% were seen once. Sequenced input: CD8+ T cells sorted from blood. These TCRs come from a human donor in good health.

V usage is TRBV7-3 and J usage is TRBJ2-1; TRBD2 matches 12 bases. The CDR3 has 15 residues. Germline assignment: CDR1 SGHTA and CDR2 FQGTGA. The V gene end was trimmed by 5 bases and the J gene end by 10 bases; junction bases not matched to a gene: 9. This CDR3 is CASSLGGLAGHEQFF. The DNA of the CDR3 is TGTGCCAGCAGCCTAGGGGGACTAGCGGGCCACGAGCAGTTCTTC.

The gene calls are TRBV21-1 and TRBJ1-3; TRBD1 is the table's D call, not checked against the DNA. TRBV21-1 is designated a pseudogene. The CDR3 loop spans 15 amino acids. Here the CDR3 DNA reads TGTGCCAGCAGCAAAGGTGGCATATCTGGAAACACCATATATTTT. It specifies CASSKGGISGNTIYF.

The chain is built from TRBV15 and TRBJ2-7; 8 bases fit TRBD2. This CDR3 has 15 amino acids. The junction had 7 bases not matched to a gene; V was cut back by 4 bases and J by 2 bases. Germline values: CDR1 LNHNV, CDR2 YYDKDF (reference sequence). Here the CDR3 reads CATSTPRAGAYEQYF. CDR3 nucleotide sequence: TGTGCCACCAGCACCCCCCGAGCGGGAGCCTACGAGCAGTACTTC.

This chain connects TRBV13 to TRBJ1-5; D might be TRBD1 (6 bases). The CDR3 covers 14 residues. Deletions cut 8 bases from V and 6 bases from J, with 17 bases between. Germline values: CDR1 PRHDT, CDR2 FYEKMQ (reference sequence). DNA of the CDR3: TGTGCCAGCGGCGTTTGGGGGCACGGTCAGCCCCAGCATTTT. It specifies CASGVWGHGQPQHF.

The rearrangement uses TRBV7-9 and TRBJ2-4; tentatively, D is TRBD1 (5 bases). Germline CDR1 SEHNR, CDR2 FQNEAQ (reference sequence). CDR3 length: 13 residues. The V end lost 2 bases, the J end lost 6 bases, and 8 bases lay between the germline ends. The CDR3 DNA sequence: TGTGCCAGCAGCTTATCTAGGGGAAACATTCAGTACTTC. Its protein is CASSLSRGNIQYF.

The rearrangement uses TRBV27 and TRBJ2-7; unclear D gene. Germline-derived CDR1 and CDR2 are MNHEY and SMNVEV (reference sequence). Trimming stripped 4 bases from V and 5 bases from J, with 6 bases between. The CDR3 spans 11 residues. Written as DNA, the CDR3 is TGTGCCAGCAGTTGGGGTGACGAGCAGTACTTC. Protein product: CASSWGDEQYF.

This clone appeared a single time. The chain uses TRBV4-1 and TRBJ2-5; tentative D call: TRBD2 (6 bases). The germline gives CDR1 MGHRA, CDR2 YSYEKL. CDR3 length equals 14 residues. The V end lost 3 bases, the J end lost 2 bases, and 10 bases lay between the germline ends. The CDR3 DNA is TGCGCCAGCAGCCAGACCGGGGGTCAAGAGACCCAGTACTTC. Translating gives CASSQTGGQETQYF.

CDR3: CASSYLLAGVRETQYF. In DNA form, the CDR3 reads TGTGCCAGCAGCTACTTACTAGCGGGAGTCCGGGAGACCCAGTACTTC. The gene calls are TRBV7-9 and TRBJ2-5; 11 nucleotides agree with TRBD2. The J segment lost 5 bases and the V segment lost 4 bases, leaving 9 bases of the junction unmatched. The CDR3 sequence is 16 residues long. Germline V gene sequence: CDR1 SEHNR, CDR2 FQNEAQ (reference sequence).

The V and J genes are TRBV6-4 and TRBJ2-1; 9 bases fit TRBD2. CDR1 and CDR2 (germline): MRHNA, SNTAGT. The CDR3 covers 15 residues. The J segment lost 4 bases and the V segment lost 2 bases, leaving 3 bases of the junction unmatched. The DNA for the CDR3 is TGTGCCAGCAGTGACAGAGCGGGAGGTTACAATGAGCAGTTCTTC. It is translated as CASSDRAGGYNEQFF.

This chain links TRBV2 with TRBJ2-1; tentative D call: TRBD2 (5 bases). Per the germline V gene, CDR1 is SNHLY and CDR2 is FYNNEI. The CDR3 totals 15 residues. The V end lost 0 bases, the J end lost 9 bases, and 15 bases lay between the germline ends. The CDR3 bases are TGTGCCAGCAGTGAAGCGCTTCGTATAGGAGGTGAGCAGTTCTTC. Translated, it gives CASSEALRIGGEQFF.

V is TRBV28 and J is TRBJ2-1; D uncertain. This CDR3 has 10 residues. CDR1 is MDHEN, CDR2 SYDVKM, per germline. Trimming cost V 4 bases and J 10 bases, with 5 bases left between them. CDR3 in amino acids: CASSSPEQFF. CDR3 nucleotide sequence: TGTGCCAGCAGTTCCCCGGAGCAGTTCTTC.

This chain uses TRBV7-2 with TRBJ2-7; TRBD1 matches at 8 bases. J gave up 1 base and V 3 bases, and 8 bases lay outside the gene matches. The CDR3 spans 16 residues. The V gene's germline CDR1 is SGHTA and CDR2 FQGNSA. Here the CDR3 DNA reads TGTGCCAGCAGCTTCTCGACAGGGGTTCTATCCTACGAGCAGTACTTC. The encoded protein is CASSFSTGVLSYEQYF.

The V and J genes are TRBV30 and TRBJ2-7, with 7 bases that match TRBD1. CDR1 GTSNPN and CDR2 SVGIG come from the germline V gene (reference sequence). Trimming removed 3 bases from V and 2 bases from J; junction bases left unmatched: 1. This CDR3 region has 12 residues. CDR3 sequence reads: CAWSGTAYEQYF. DNA of the CDR3: TGTGCCTGGAGCGGGACAGCCTACGAGCAGTACTTC.

V is TRBV13 and J is TRBJ2-1; D uncertain. The V end was cut by 0 bases, the J end by 10 bases, with 13 bases between. Per germline, CDR1 PRHDT and CDR2 FYEKMQ (reference sequence). The CDR3 covers 14 residues. The CDR3 sequence is CASSLGFPPEEQFF. The CDR3 DNA reads TGTGCCAGCAGCTTAGGTTTCCCTCCGGAAGAGCAGTTCTTC.

The chain has TRBV7-9 and TRBJ2-5; D is possibly TRBD2 (5 bases). The germline V and J ends were trimmed by 6 bases and 5 bases, with 25 bases remaining between them. Looked up from germline, CDR1 is SEHNR and CDR2 is FQNEAQ (reference sequence). CDR3 length: 17 residues. The CDR3: CASSQTWAPGIRETQYF. CDR3 sequence (DNA): TGTGCCAGCAGTCAGACTTGGGCCCCGGGGATTCGGGAGACCCAGTACTTC.

The rearrangement uses TRBV27 and TRBJ1-1, with 11 bases lining up with TRBD1. V shed 3 bases, J shed 4 bases, and the junction held 4 bases outside the gene matches. CDR3 size: 15 residues. Germline loops: CDR1 MNHEY, CDR2 SMNVEV (reference sequence). CDR3 loop: CASSLDRGLFTEAFF. Here the CDR3 DNA reads TGTGCCAGCAGTTTGGACAGGGGGCTTTTCACTGAAGCTTTCTTT.

The rearrangement uses TRBV6-5 and TRBJ1-2; no reliable D call. Germline loops: CDR1 MNHEY, CDR2 SVGAGI. Trimming removed 2 bases from V and 2 bases from J, with 9 bases in between. The CDR3 has 14 amino acids. In nucleotides, the CDR3 is TGTGCCAGCAGTTACGGAGCTAACAACTATGGCTACACCTTC. Translated, it gives CASSYGANNYGYTF.

The chain is built from TRBV27 and TRBJ2-5; 7 bases line up with TRBD1. V lost 2 bases and J lost 4; bases outside the gene matches: 7. Germline values: CDR1 MNHEY, CDR2 SMNVEV (reference sequence). This CDR3 spans 15 amino acids. Here the CDR3 reads CASSLGDSWRETQYF. CDR3 in DNA: TGTGCCAGCAGTTTAGGGGACAGTTGGCGAGAGACCCAGTACTTC.